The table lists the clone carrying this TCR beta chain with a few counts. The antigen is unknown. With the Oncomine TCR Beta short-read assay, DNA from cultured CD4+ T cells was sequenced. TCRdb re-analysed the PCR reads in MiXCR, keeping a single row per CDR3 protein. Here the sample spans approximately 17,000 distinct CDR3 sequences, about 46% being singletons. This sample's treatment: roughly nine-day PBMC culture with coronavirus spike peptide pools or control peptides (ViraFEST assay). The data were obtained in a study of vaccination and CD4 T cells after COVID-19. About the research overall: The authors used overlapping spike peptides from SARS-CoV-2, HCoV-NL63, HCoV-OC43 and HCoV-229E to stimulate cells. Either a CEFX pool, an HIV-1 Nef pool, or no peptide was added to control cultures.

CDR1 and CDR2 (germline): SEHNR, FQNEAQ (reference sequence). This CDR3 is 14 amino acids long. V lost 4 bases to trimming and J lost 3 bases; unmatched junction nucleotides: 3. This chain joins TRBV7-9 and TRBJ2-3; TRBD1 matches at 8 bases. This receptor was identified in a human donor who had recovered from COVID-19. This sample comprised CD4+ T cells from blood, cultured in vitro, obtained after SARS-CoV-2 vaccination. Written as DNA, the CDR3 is TGTGCCAGCAGCTCGAGGACAGGGACAGATACGCAGTATTTT. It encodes CASSSRTGTDTQYF.